The clone carrying this T cell receptor (beta chain) has only a few counts. The antigen is unknown. A single record per CDR3 protein comes from TCRdb applying MiXCR to the 5' RACE reads. This sample has about 130,000 distinct CDR3 sequences, with approximately 9.9% found just once. These data originate in a study of CD8 T cells in ankylosing spondylitis. Study-wide findings and caveats: Disease-linked clones were reportedly significantly enriched in matched ankylosing spondylitis synovial fluid. Seven to nine highly homologous variants formed a TCR beta motif that appeared characteristic of ankylosing spondylitis blood. Disease-linked clones bore a CD8+ phenotype, appearing relatively rarely in peripheral blood.

CDR1 and CDR2 (germline): DFQATT, SNEGSKA (reference sequence). The CDR3 loop spans 14 amino acids. Trimming cost V 7 bases and J 1 base; bases outside gene matches: 7. The V call is TRBV20-1, the J call TRBJ1-1, with TRBD1 matching 9 bases. The receptor was isolated from a male donor with ankylosing spondylitis or in good health (not recorded which). Sequenced: blood, either unsorted or a sorted T cell fraction (not recorded which). DNA of the CDR3: TGCAGTGTTGACAGGGGGTCGGGGAACACTGAAGCTTTCTTT. Residues: CSVDRGSGNTEAFF.